This T cell receptor (beta chain) derives from a study of blood T cell repertoires in COVID-19. Libraries were prepared by immunoSEQ multiplex PCR; TCRdb keeps only in-frame clonotypes and omits some of them. The sample comprises some 290,000 clones, roughly 93% of which are singletons, and under 3% rests with the top ten. V trimming: 4 bases; J trimming: 8 bases; junction bases outside the gene matches: 2. CDR3 size: 12 residues. CDR1 is GTSNPN, CDR2 SVGIG, per germline (reference sequence). The specimen was PBMCs or T cells enriched from blood (not recorded which). The sequence was obtained from a middle-aged woman with acute COVID-19. V is TRBV30 and J is TRBJ1-6; 7 bases agree with TRBD1. The CDR3: CAWKGGDSPLHF. The CDR3 region has the DNA TGTGCCTGGAAAGGGGGCGATTCACCCCTCCACTTT.